This T cell receptor (beta chain) was observed in a study of CXCR3-negative and CXCR3-positive naive CD8 T cells. About the research overall: Summed over all libraries, TRB reads came to 130 million to 150 million, with about 1.5 +/- 0.3 million per library. Study-level points and caveats: The study found that naive CXCR3-negative and CXCR3-positive cells shared TRBV-TRBJ usage, while memory cells differed. Diversity ran similarly high across both naive subsets but far lower in memory CD8+ cells.

The TRB libraries of cDNA were built by UMI-labeled 5' RACE. For each CDR3 protein, TCRdb gives one entry from its re-call of the 5' RACE reads, without DNA. The specimen's table records more than 40,000 distinct CDR3 sequences. The CDR3 covers 14 residues. CDR1 MNHEY and CDR2 SVGEGT come from the germline V gene. In regard to this clonotype: Its antigen remains unknown.

Naive CD8+ T cells were CD45RO-CCR7+CD27+CD95-. The TCR sequence derives from a human donor in good health. Some clones in this sample may be carry-over from other donors' samples. The specimen sequenced was naive CXCR3- CD8+ T cells from blood. Subset defined: CD45RO-CCR7+CD27+CD95- naive CD8+ T cells lacking CXCR3 (TNR3-). This chain uses TRBV6-2 or TRBV6-3 with TRBJ2-1; TCRdb returns TRBD1, unconfirmable since there is no DNA. The CDR3 sequence: CASSQQGIDNEQFF.